These T cell receptor beta chains were read from a single sample in a study of OX40 agonist ivuxolimab in advanced cancers. Sequenced by immunoSEQ multiplex PCR; TCRdb stores in-frame clones only, minus some. The sample yields roughly 40,000 clones, about 88% seen once. The source was CD4+ or CD8+ T cells sorted from blood, collected in a trial of the OX40 agonist ivuxolimab. The origin of the receptors is an adult with an advanced solid tumor such as melanoma, head and neck, liver or kidney cancer. CDR3s include the opening cysteine and the closing phenylalanine or tryptophan. Each record gives: CDR3 length, V gene, CDR3 protein.

length: 13
V: TRBV7-3
CDR3: CASSLQGNTEAFF

length: 13
V: TRBV2
CDR3: CASDRVLNNEQFF

length: 15
V: TRBV9
CDR3: CASSVGLPSQETQYF

length: 16
V: TRBV13
CDR3: CASSFQGGTGEETQYF

length: 14
V: TRBV28
CDR3: CASNRQGLGTEAFF

length: 15
V: TRBV11-2
CDR3: CASSLLGLGNTEAFF

length: 13
V: TRBV19
CDR3: CASSRVTVDTIYF

length: 12
V: TRBV29-1
CDR3: CSVVMGDYGYTF

length: 15
V: TRBV7-2
CDR3: CASSPSGRAGNEQFF

length: 14
V: TRBV28
CDR3: CASNRGRVPYEQYF